The 30 T cell receptor beta chains given below trace back to one sample, sequenced in a study of tumor and adjacent non-tumor tissue in lung cancer. The library came from three nested PCR rounds adapted from ARM-PCR protocols. TCRdb fed the multiplex PCR reads into MiXCR, producing one record per CDR3 protein. The sample has 200,000 to 250,000 distinct CDR3 sequences, 71% seen once. No cell sorting was done before RNA was extracted from the tissue. Sequencing was performed on lung tumor tissue. All receptors come from a man in his 60s with non-small cell lung cancer.

This clonotype was observed a single time. J is TRBJ1-2 and V is TRBV29-1; 11 positions agree with TRBD1. Germline CDR1 is SQVTM and CDR2 is ANQGSEA. This CDR3 spans 13 amino acids. V lost 7 bases and J lost 4; bases outside the gene matches: 5. CDR3 sequence: CSAGQGASYGYTF. Here the CDR3 DNA reads TGCAGCGCTGGACAGGGGGCTAGCTATGGCTACACCTTC.

The chain uses TRBV11-2 and TRBJ1-4; 9 nucleotides align to TRBD1. The CDR3 is 15 residues long. CDR1 is SGHAT and CDR2 is FQNNGV in the germline V gene. J was trimmed by 11 bases and V by 5 bases; bases with no gene match: 12. The CDR3 DNA reads as TGTGCCAGCAGCCCGGACAGGGGCAGTTACGAGAAACTGTTTTTT. This translates into CASSPDRGSYEKLFF.

This clonotype has at least ten counts. The V and J genes are TRBV11-2 and TRBJ2-1; TRBD2 aligns across 10 bases. Germline CDR1 is SGHAT and CDR2 is FQNNGV. There are 15 residues in the CDR3. Trimming at V came to 5 bases and at J to 6 bases, leaving 7 bases not matched to a gene. The CDR3 protein is CASSLSSGGSNEQFF. The CDR3 DNA is TGTGCCAGCAGCCTCTCTAGCGGGGGCTCCAATGAGCAGTTCTTC.

The V call is TRBV6-5, the J call TRBJ2-7; TRBD1 is a possible D gene (6 bases). In germline, CDR1 is MNHEY, CDR2 SVGAGI. The CDR3 loop spans 15 amino acids. V lost 2 bases and J 5 bases, leaving 16 bases between the germline ends. Here the CDR3 reads CASSYLAGVVHEQYF. The CDR3, as DNA: TGTGCCAGCAGTTACCTGGCAGGGGTGGTCCACGAGCAGTACTTC.

This clonotype has only a few counts. An end of the junction differs from the germline gene, which may be a read error. The chain is built from TRBV6-2 or TRBV6-3 and TRBJ2-1, with D unclear. The CDR3 has 12 residues. Germline CDR1 MNHEY, CDR2 SVGEGT. CDR3 residues: CVSSYLIERQFF. The CDR3 region has the DNA TGTGTCAGCAGTTATTTAATCGAGCGGCAGTTCTTC.

The gene calls are TRBV6-2 or TRBV6-3 and TRBJ1-5; TRBD1 agrees at 7 bases. This CDR3 contains 15 residues. Germline CDR1 MNHEY, CDR2 SVGEGT. Unmatched junction bases numbered 13, after V lost 8 bases and J lost 6 bases. The CDR3 nucleotides are TGTGCCAGCGGCCCCACCGGTCAGGGGGGTCAGCCCCAGCATTTT. Its protein is CASGPTGQGGQPQHF.

The rearrangement joins TRBV11-3 to TRBJ2-5; D possibly corresponds to TRBD1 (6 bases). CDR3 length: 13 amino acids. CDR1 and CDR2 (germline): SGHNT, YENEEA. V lost 4 bases to trimming and J lost 2 bases, with 8 bases between them. CDR3 sequence reads: CASSSGDQETQYF. For the CDR3, the DNA is TGTGCCAGCAGCTCAGGGGATCAAGAGACCCAGTACTTC. The variable domain in full, with the rest retrieved from reference TRBV11-3 and TRBJ2-5, is EAGVVQSPRYKIIEKKQPVAFWCNPISGHNTLYWYLQNLGQGPELLIRYENEEAVDDSQLPKDRFSAERLKGVDSTLKIQPAELGDSAVYLCASSSGDQETQYFGPGTRLLVL.

Concerning this clonotype itself: Just one base apart from a much larger clone, this may be a read error. The chain has TRBV6-1 and TRBJ2-1; 7 positions match TRBD1. Germline-derived CDR1 and CDR2 are MNHNS and SASEGT. The CDR3 totals 13 residues. The CDR3 DNA reads TGTGCCAGCAGTGTTCAGGGGGTAAATGACCAGTTCTTC. This gives the protein CASSVQGVNDQFF.

The chain links TRBV12-3 or TRBV12-4 to TRBJ1-2; perhaps TRBD1 as D (5 bases). The CDR3 contains 13 residues. V shed 4 bases and J shed 8 bases, with 14 bases lying between them. CDR3 bases: TGTGCCAGCAGTTCCGACAGATTGTGGGGCTACACCTTC. This sequence encodes CASSSDRLWGYTF.

Comments on this clonotype: At one end the junction does not follow the germline gene, possibly because of a read error. The rearrangement uses TRBV4-3 and TRBJ1-5; 7 bases are shared with TRBD1. Germline V CDR1 and CDR2: LGHNA, YSLEER. This CDR3 comprises 18 residues. The CDR3 is CASSQDGEGAIVNQPQDF. CDR3 coding DNA: TGTGCCAGCAGCCAAGATGGGGAGGGGGCTATAGTGAATCAGCCCCAAGATTTT.

This clonotype has just a few counts. This may come from a read error, since a much larger clone is one base off. The rearrangement uses TRBV11-3 and TRBJ2-3; D not certain. There are 13 residues in the CDR3. The germline V gene has CDR1 SGHNT and CDR2 YENEEA. The CDR3 nucleotides are TGTGTCAGCGAGAACTTACGCACAGATACGCAGTATTTT. Translating gives CVSENLRTDTQYF.

This chain connects TRBV20-1 to TRBJ2-2, with D possibly TRBD1 on 5 matching bases. The CDR3 consists of 16 residues. The V end lost 2 bases, the J end lost 3 bases, and 16 bases lay between the germline ends. Germline loops: CDR1 DFQATT, CDR2 SNEGSKA (reference sequence). The CDR3 nucleotides read TGCAGTGCTAGAAAGGGGCTGGGTGGGTACACCGGGGAGCTGTTTTTT. The encoded protein is CSARKGLGGYTGELFF.

This clonotype was observed a few times. CDR3 in amino acids: CASSERQGASGNTIYF. CDR3 coding DNA: TGTGCCAGCAGTGAAAGACAGGGGGCAAGTGGAAACACCATATATTTT. This rearrangement joins TRBV6-1 to TRBJ1-3; 10 nucleotides line up with TRBD1. J was trimmed by 3 bases and V by 2 bases; bases with no gene match: 4. The CDR3 sequence is 16 residues long. Germline V gives CDR1 MNHNS, CDR2 SASEGT.

In regard to this clonotype: A read error may be the cause here, since a much bigger clone is one base away. The CDR3 reads CSASIPAGWLEQYF. Written as DNA, the CDR3 is TGCAGTGCTAGCATTCCGGCAGGGTGGTTAGAGCAGTACTTC. V gene TRBV20-1 combines with J gene TRBJ2-7; D is possibly TRBD1 (5 bases). The V gene's germline CDR1 is DFQATT and CDR2 SNEGSKA (reference sequence). V dropped 3 bases and J dropped 7 bases, with 19 bases sitting between them. This CDR3 comprises 14 residues.

The chain links TRBV20-1 to TRBJ1-4; 7 positions agree with TRBD1. The CDR3 runs to 15 residues. V lost 7 bases, J lost 15 bases, and 23 bases stayed unmatched. Looked up from germline, CDR1 is DFQATT and CDR2 is SNEGSKA (reference sequence). The CDR3 sequence: CSVIKTGTVNEELFF. The CDR3 DNA follows: TGCAGTGTTATCAAGACCGGGACAGTTAATGAAGAATTGTTTTTT.

There are a few counts of this clonotype. This chain joins TRBV7-9 and TRBJ1-4; D call uncertain. V lost 3 bases to trimming and J lost 5 bases, with 13 bases between them. CDR1 is SEHNR and CDR2 is FQNEAQ in the germline V gene (reference sequence). This CDR3 has 15 amino acids. This chain's CDR3 is CASSFGISGNEKLFF. In DNA, the CDR3 is TGTGCCAGCAGCTTTGGCATATCGGGCAATGAAAAACTGTTTTTT.

On this clonotype itself: A read error may produce the germline difference seen at one junction end. The rearrangement joins TRBV11-2 to TRBJ2-3, with no clear D. The CDR3 has 15 amino acids. CDR1 SGHAT and CDR2 FQNNGV come from the germline V gene. CDR3 in DNA: TGTGCCTGCAGTCCTGGAAGAACTAGCACAGATACGCAGTATTTT. As protein: CACSPGRTSTDTQYF.

This clonotype appeared many times. The CDR3 DNA reads TGCAGTGCCACAACAGGGAGGAGGGCCTCCTACGAGCAGTACTTC. It translates to CSATTGRRASYEQYF. The chain carries TRBV20-1 and TRBJ2-7; tentatively, D is TRBD1 or TRBD2 (6 bases each). Trimming left V 6 bases short and J 0 bases short, with 18 bases between. This CDR3 has 15 amino acids. Germline loops: CDR1 DFQATT, CDR2 SNEGSKA (reference sequence).

This clonotype occurred once. The chain recombines TRBV7-3 with TRBJ2-1; D gene unclear. The CDR3 has 18 residues. Trimming cost V 5 bases and J 0 bases, with 20 bases left between them. The germline V gene encodes CDR1 SGHTA and CDR2 FQGTGA. The CDR3 is CASSQGLFPQSSYNEQFF. The CDR3, as DNA: TGTGCCAGCAGCCAAGGTCTCTTCCCTCAAAGCTCCTACAATGAGCAGTTCTTC.

Note on this clonotype: Likely a read error: the CDR3 ends without its conserved phenylalanine or tryptophan. The V and J genes are TRBV20-1 and TRBJ1-1; the D is unclear. This CDR3 has 13 amino acids. The germline V gene encodes CDR1 DFQATT and CDR2 SNEGSKA (reference sequence). Written as DNA, the CDR3 is TGCGGTGCTGGGGTTGGGGTCAACACTGAAGCTTTCTCT. Translating gives CGAGVGVNTEAFS.

V gene TRBV12-3 or TRBV12-4 combines with J gene TRBJ1-1; D unclear. V was shortened by 5 bases and J by 4 bases, with 17 bases between the two germline ends. This CDR3 spans 15 amino acids. CDR3 in amino acids: CASSVFQLSTTEAFF. The CDR3, as DNA: TGTGCCAGCAGTGTATTCCAGCTTAGTACCACTGAAGCTTTCTTT.

The J gene is TRBJ2-1, the V gene TRBV4-3; 7 nucleotides agree with TRBD1. This CDR3 contains 15 residues. J was trimmed by 4 bases and V by 9 bases; bases with no gene match: 12. Germline lookup yields CDR1 LGHNA and CDR2 YSLEER. The CDR3 DNA reads as TGCGCCAGTACCCCGCAGGGGGTAAAATACAATGAGCAGTTCTTC. Translating it yields CASTPQGVKYNEQFF.

With regard to this clonotype: One junction end disagrees with the germline gene, perhaps due to a read error. The chain has TRBV6-5 and TRBJ1-5, with a weak D call TRBD1 (5 bases). The CDR3 totals 19 residues. Germline assignment: CDR1 MNHEY and CDR2 SVGAGI. CDR3 protein: CGSITSAGSINGGNQPQHF. CDR3 bases: TGTGGCAGCATCACCAGCGCAGGGTCGATTAATGGCGGCAATCAGCCCCAGCATTTC.

This clonotype was counted only a few times. The rearrangement links TRBV7-8 to TRBJ2-2; unclear D gene. V lost 1 base to trimming and J lost 7 bases, with 16 bases between them. The CDR3 sequence is 16 residues long. The germline V gene has CDR1 SGHVS and CDR2 FQNEAQ. The CDR3 spells CASSLGGTVEVGELFF. CDR3 bases: TGTGCCAGCAGCTTAGGCGGTACAGTGGAAGTCGGGGAGCTGTTTTTT.

In the case of this clonotype: A read error may be the cause here, since a much bigger clone is one base away. V usage is TRBV12-3 or TRBV12-4 and J usage is TRBJ1-1; D gene unclear. Trimming cost V 10 bases and J 8 bases, with 20 bases left between them. The CDR3 covers 13 residues. The CDR3 sequence: CANSTSRGREAFF. As DNA, the CDR3 is TGTGCCAACAGCACCTCGCGAGGGAGGGAAGCTTTCTTT.

A word on this clonotype: Germline and junction disagree at one end, which may indicate a read error. This chain uses TRBV5-6 with TRBJ2-3; 9 bases agree with TRBD2. The CDR3 loop spans 14 amino acids. Germline lookup yields CDR1 SGHDT and CDR2 YYEEEE. The CDR3 is CTSSLAGARDTQYF. DNA for the CDR3: TGTACCAGCAGCTTAGCGGGAGCAAGAGATACGCAATATTTT.

Comments on this clonotype: One end of the junction fails to match germline, which may point to a read error. The chain joins TRBV11-1 to TRBJ1-1; D gene ambiguous. The CDR3 loop spans 14 amino acids. Germline CDR1 SGHAT, CDR2 FQDESV (reference sequence). The CDR3 loop is CASSLGRLEAKAFF. CDR3 nucleotides: TGTGCCAGTAGCTTAGGCAGGTTGGAGGCTAAAGCTTTCTTT. Based on the CDR3 plus reference TRBV11-1 and TRBJ1-1, the full variable domain is EAEVAQSPRYKITEKSQAVAFWCDPISGHATLYWYRQILGQGPELLVQFQDESVVDDSQLPKDRFSAERLKGVDSTLKIQPAELGDSAMYLCASSLGRLEAKAFFGQGTRLTVV.

As regards this clonotype: It may be a read error: a sequence one base away is much more abundant. The gene calls are TRBV20-1 and TRBJ2-5; possibly TRBD2 for D (5 bases). V was pared by 1 base and J by 6 bases, with 6 bases between. Germline loops: CDR1 DFQATT, CDR2 SNEGSKA (reference sequence). The CDR3 is 11 residues long. DNA of the CDR3: TGCAGTGCTAGAGCCGGGAAGACCCAGTACTTC. This sequence encodes CSARAGKTQYF.

About this clonotype itself: With a much larger clone just one base away, this may be a read error. The chain combines TRBV4-1 with TRBJ1-5; the D gene is possibly TRBD1 (5 bases). The CDR3 totals 15 residues. V lost 4 bases and J 9 bases, leaving 19 bases between the germline ends. CDR1 MGHRA and CDR2 YSYEKL come from the germline V gene. In DNA form, the CDR3 reads TGCGCCAGCAGCCGAGAGATGACGGGGGTGCGGCCCCAGCATTTT. This sequence encodes CASSREMTGVRPQHF.

This clonotype was seen just once. One end of the junction fails to match germline, which may point to a read error. The rearrangement uses TRBV29-1 and TRBJ1-2; D is possibly TRBD1 (5 bases). The CDR3 runs 12 residues. Germline CDR1 SQVTM, CDR2 ANQGSEA. In nucleotides, the CDR3 is TGTAGCAGCGACAGTGGAATAGGAGGCTACACCTTC. Translating it yields CSSDSGIGGYTF.